The entry that follows covers one TCR beta chain sequence. Its antigen is unidentified. This sample was included in a study of persistence of HIV-infected CD4 T cells. Study outcomes and limitations: CMV- and Gag-responding cells had lower TCRbeta richness than CD3/CD28-responding cells. Antigen-responding cells were enriched for degenerate expanded CDR3beta sequences.

An overlapping HIV-1 Gag peptide pool stimulated these cells at about 1 ug/peptide/mL. CD40L-negative CD69-negative CD45RO-high memory CD4+ T cells were sorted as populations depleted of antigen-responding cells. CD8+ T cells were removed from PBMCs prior to stimulation. Sequencing used immunoSEQ version 4 in survey mode. Assay: immunoSEQ multiplex PCR; the TCRdb copy retains only in-frame clones and omits some. The table has tens of thousands of clones, 75% to 85% seen once; the top ten hold about 18%. Sequencing used CD4+ T cells sorted from PBMCs after roughly 18-hour stimulation, obtained from a patient who received antiretroviral therapy. The source of this sequence is an adult woman with HIV who was CMV-seropositive.

Here the CDR3 DNA reads TGTGCCAGTCGAGCGAACCAAGAGACCCAGTACTTC. Residues: CASRANQETQYF. This sequence joins TRBV27 and TRBJ2-5; D gene uncertain. V lost 9 bases and J 0 bases, leaving 8 bases between the germline ends. The germline V gene encodes CDR1 MNHEY and CDR2 SMNVEV (reference sequence). CDR3 size: 12 residues.